A selection of T cell receptor beta chains follows, all from one sample in a study of identical twins. One entry per CDR3 protein, called by TCRdb with MiXCR from the 5' RACE reads. The sample consists of about 660,000 distinct CDR3 sequences, 8.6% of them appearing once. The data also belong to a second study, concerning yellow fever vaccine responses in identical twins.

The sample consisted of PBMCs. Every receptor here comes from a woman under 30 in good health. The CDR3 runs from the conserved cysteine through the conserved F or W. A D gene is named only where the DNA matches it firmly. Clone size, where shown, is once, few, many, or a class for clones that have expanded.

clone size	V gene	J gene	D gene	CDR3 DNA	CDR3 protein
few	TRBV7-2	TRBJ2-7	TRBD1	TGTGCCAGCAGCACAACATCGACAGGGAACGAGCAGTACTTC	CASSTTSTGNEQYF
few	TRBV28	TRBJ1-5	-	TGTGCCAGCAGTTTAGGACTCCTTAGCAATCAGCCCCAGCATTTT	CASSLGLLSNQPQHF
few	TRBV20-1	TRBJ2-7	-	TGCAGTGCTAGAACCGGACAGTCCTACGAGCAGTACTTC	CSARTGQSYEQYF
many	TRBV29-1	TRBJ2-5	-	TGCAGCGTCCAATATCTAAGAGGAGAGACCCAGTACTTC	CSVQYLRGETQYF
-	TRBV7-9	TRBJ2-1	-	TGTGCCAGCAGCTTAGTCGACGGGGACAATGAGCAGTTCTTC	CASSLVDGDNEQFF
many	TRBV2	TRBJ2-5	-	TGTGCCAGCAGTGGCACAGTCCAAGAGACCCAGTACTTC	CASSGTVQETQYF
-	TRBV5-1	TRBJ2-2	-	TGCGCCAGCAGCTTAGACCAAACCGGGGAGCTGTTTTTT	CASSLDQTGELFF
many	TRBV15	TRBJ1-5	-	TGTGCCACCAGCGGACAGACGGATAGCAATCAGCCCCAGCATTTT	CATSGQTDSNQPQHF
-	TRBV3-1	TRBJ2-5	TRBD2	TGTGCCAGCAGCCAAGGGATAGCGGGAGTCCAAGAGACCCAGTACTTC	CASSQGIAGVQETQYF
few	TRBV10-3	TRBJ2-7	TRBD1	TGTGCCATCAGGAACACAGGGGGCGCAACCTACGAGCAGTACTTC	CAIRNTGGATYEQYF
few	TRBV4-1	TRBJ2-7	-	TGCGCCAGCAGCCAGACGACAGCCCATGGGACCTACGAGCAGTACTTC	CASSQTTAHGTYEQYF
many	TRBV2	TRBJ2-7	TRBD1	TGTGCCAGCTCGGACAGGACCTACGAGCAGTACTTC	CASSDRTYEQYF
-	TRBV5-1	TRBJ2-4	TRBD2	TGCGCCAGCAGCTTGGGGCCAGGACTAGCGGGGACTAAAGCCAAAAACATTCAGTACTTC	CASSLGPGLAGTKAKNIQYF
-	TRBV6-5	TRBJ1-1	-	TGTGCCAGCAGTTATGGTGCACGGCCGAACACTGAAGCTTTCTTT	CASSYGARPNTEAFF
-	TRBV7-8	TRBJ2-5	-	TGTGCCACCAGTGAGGGGACGCAGTGGGAGACCCAGTACTTC	CATSEGTQWETQYF
many	TRBV20-1	TRBJ2-1	TRBD2	TGCAGTGCAACCGGGACTACCGACGGGTACAATGAGCAGTTCTTC	CSATGTTDGYNEQFF
-	TRBV6-2/TRBV6-3	TRBJ2-7	TRBD2	TGTGCCAGCAGTCCCCGGATGGGGACTAGGACCTACGAGCAGTACTTC	CASSPRMGTRTYEQYF
-	TRBV6-1	TRBJ2-7	TRBD2	TGTGCCAGCAGCCTAAGCGGGGGGATAGGTTACGAGCAGTACTTC	CASSLSGGIGYEQYF
few	TRBV29-1	TRBJ2-7	TRBD1	TGCAGCGTTGCCGGGACAGGGATCTACGAGCAGTACTTC	CSVAGTGIYEQYF
many	TRBV5-1	TRBJ2-1	TRBD2	TGCGCCAGCATTGCGGGAGGGTTGCGGGACAATGAGCAGTTCTTC	CASIAGGLRDNEQFF
-	TRBV4-2	TRBJ1-4	TRBD1	TGTGCCAGCAGCCAAGGGACAGGGGGTGGTGAAAAACTGTTTTTT	CASSQGTGGGEKLFF
many	TRBV6-2/TRBV6-3	TRBJ1-3	-	TGTGCCAGCAGTTACAGCTCTGGAAACACCATATATTTT	CASSYSSGNTIYF
-	TRBV7-6	TRBJ2-7	-	TGTGCCAGCAGCCTAGACCAGGGCCAGGCGCACGAGCAGTACTTC	CASSLDQGQAHEQYF
few	TRBV7-9	TRBJ2-1	-	TGTGCCAGCGCCCGTCCTGATTTCGGGTACTACAATGAGCAGTTCTTC	CASARPDFGYYNEQFF
-	TRBV20-1	TRBJ2-7	TRBD1	TGCAGTGCTAGAGGAGGGACAGGGGTGGCCTACGAGCAGTACTTC	CSARGGTGVAYEQYF
few	TRBV7-9	TRBJ2-7	TRBD2	TGTGCCAGCAGCCCATCGGGGGGGGCTACCTCCTACGAGCAGTACTTC	CASSPSGGATSYEQYF